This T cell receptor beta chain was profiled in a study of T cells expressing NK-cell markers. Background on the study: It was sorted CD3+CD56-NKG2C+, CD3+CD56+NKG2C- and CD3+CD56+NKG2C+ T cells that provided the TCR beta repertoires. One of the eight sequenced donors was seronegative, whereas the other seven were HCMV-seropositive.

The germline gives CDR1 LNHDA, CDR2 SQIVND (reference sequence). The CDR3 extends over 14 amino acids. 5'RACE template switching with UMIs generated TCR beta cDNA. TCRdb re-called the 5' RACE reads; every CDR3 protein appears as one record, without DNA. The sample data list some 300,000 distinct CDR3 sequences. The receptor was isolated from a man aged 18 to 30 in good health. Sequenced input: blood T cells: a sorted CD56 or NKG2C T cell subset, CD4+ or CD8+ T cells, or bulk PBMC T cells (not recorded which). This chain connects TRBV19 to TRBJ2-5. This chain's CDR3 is CASSIQGTRETQYF.